The next 21 T cell receptor beta chains were all read from a single sample in a study of T cell responses to AZD1222 COVID-19 vaccine. Data came from immunoSEQ multiplex PCR; TCRdb stores just in-frame clones and leaves some out. The sample includes 75,000 to 100,000 clones, 88% of them seen just once. The input for sequencing was peripheral blood, taken on day 0 of AZD1222 vaccination. Receptors originate from an adult in good health.

The V call is TRBV6-5, the J call TRBJ1-1; D ambiguous. CDR1 and CDR2 (germline): MNHEY, SVGAGI. This CDR3 contains 14 residues. Trimming left V 10 bases short and J 0 bases short, with 15 bases between. The CDR3 spells CATFPPPLNTEAFF. CDR3 DNA sequence: TGTGCCACCTTCCCCCCGCCTTTGAACACTGAAGCTTTCTTT.

The V gene is TRBV3-1 (or the pseudogene TRBV3-2), the J gene TRBJ2-1, with 9 positions matching TRBD2. Germline V gives CDR1 LGHDT, CDR2 YNNKEL (reference sequence). This CDR3 spans 15 amino acids. Unmatched junction bases numbered 9, after V lost 5 bases and J lost 7 bases. The CDR3 bases are TGTGCCAGCAGCTTGCGGGGGGGATTTAGGAATGAGCAGTTCTTC. Amino acid sequence: CASSLRGGFRNEQFF.

This chain links TRBV27 with TRBJ1-1, with a weak D call TRBD1 (6 bases). The germline V gene encodes CDR1 MNHEY and CDR2 SMNVEV (reference sequence). The CDR3 spans 14 residues. Trimming removed 6 bases from V and 3 bases from J, with 14 bases in between. CDR3 DNA: TGTGCCAGCAGCAAGGACAGACTTTACACTGAAGCTTTCTTT. This sequence encodes CASSKDRLYTEAFF.

The V call is TRBV7-8, the J call TRBJ1-1; a possible D gene is TRBD1 (6 bases). V dropped 4 bases and J dropped 5 bases, with 11 bases sitting between them. This CDR3 is built from 13 residues. The germline CDR1 and CDR2 sequences are SGHVS and FQNEAQ. CDR3 bases: TGTGCCAGCAGCTCACACAGGGAGACTGAAGCTTTCTTT. This codes for CASSSHRETEAFF.

The chain is built from TRBV6-5 and TRBJ1-5, with 7 bases identical to TRBD1. The CDR3 extends over 15 amino acids. The J segment lost 5 bases and the V segment lost 6 bases, leaving 10 bases of the junction unmatched. Looked up from germline, CDR1 is MNHEY and CDR2 is SVGAGI. This CDR3 reads CASSGTGTADQPQHF. DNA of the CDR3: TGTGCCAGCAGCGGTACCGGGACAGCGGATCAGCCCCAGCATTTT.

J is TRBJ2-7 and V is TRBV2; a weak D match, TRBD1 (5 bases). In germline, CDR1 is SNHLY, CDR2 FYNNEI. The ends were cut back, 5 bases at V and 1 base at J, with 9 bases in the middle. The CDR3 is 13 residues long. The CDR3 here is CASSNRQSYEQYF. CDR3 coding DNA: TGTGCCAGCAGTAACCGACAGTCCTACGAGCAGTACTTC.

The rearrangement joins TRBV18 to TRBJ1-2; D might be TRBD1 (5 bases). Trimming pared 0 bases from V and 8 bases from J, leaving 13 bases between. Looked up from germline, CDR1 is KGHSH and CDR2 is LQKENI. CDR3 length equals 14 residues. The CDR3 here is CASSPPGQMGGYTF. Here the CDR3 DNA reads TGTGCCAGCTCACCACCGGGGCAGATGGGGGGCTACACCTTC.

This chain connects TRBV12-3 or TRBV12-4 to TRBJ2-1; D possibly corresponds to TRBD2 (6 bases). This CDR3 is built from 13 residues. The V end lost 10 bases, the J end lost 4 bases, and 14 bases lay between the germline ends. CDR3 DNA: TGTGCCACCGGGGCTAGCGATTACAATGAGCAGTTCTTC. Its translation is CATGASDYNEQFF.

V usage is TRBV28 and J usage is TRBJ1-2; unclear D gene. CDR3 length equals 12 residues. V was shortened by 1 base and J by 8 bases, with 8 bases between the two germline ends. Germline V gives CDR1 MDHEN, CDR2 SYDVKM. This CDR3 is CASSLLAGGYTF. CDR3 coding DNA: TGTGCCAGCAGTTTATTGGCGGGAGGCTACACCTTC.

V usage is TRBV27 and J usage is TRBJ2-7, with TRBD2 matching over 14 bases. Germline V gene data show CDR1 as MNHEY and CDR2 as SMNVEV (reference sequence). The CDR3 is 17 amino acids. The ends lost 5 bases at V and 0 bases at J; junction bases unmatched: 6. The CDR3 DNA reads TGTGCCAGCAGTAGGGGACTAGCGGGGGCTACCTCCTACGAGCAGTACTTC. Its translation: CASSRGLAGATSYEQYF.

This clone appeared a single time. This chain joins TRBV6-1 and TRBJ1-5, with D uncertain. Between the trimmed V and J ends, which lost 3 bases and 6 bases, there was a span of 15 bases. This CDR3 is 15 amino acids long. Germline loops: CDR1 MNHNS, CDR2 SASEGT. CDR3 nucleotide sequence: TGTGCCAGCAGTGAGTCATCGGCAAAAGCTCAGCCCCAGCATTTT. This encodes CASSESSAKAQPQHF.

The rearrangement uses TRBV5-5 and TRBJ1-5; D uncertain. This CDR3 contains 13 residues. Germline CDR1 SGHKS, CDR2 YYEKEE (reference sequence). Trimming cost V 1 base and J 1 base, with 3 bases left between them. The chain's CDR3 is CASSLMSNQPQHF. In nucleotides, the CDR3 is TGTGCCAGCAGCTTGATGAGCAATCAGCCCCAGCATTTT.

The chain links TRBV7-2 to TRBJ2-6; D possibly corresponds to TRBD2 (6 bases). This CDR3 has 15 residues. CDR1 is SGHTA and CDR2 is FQGNSA in the germline V gene. V was pared by 4 bases and J by 2 bases, with 9 bases between. CDR3 protein: CASSSSAAGANVLTF. DNA of the CDR3: TGTGCCAGCAGCTCTAGCGCTGCTGGGGCCAACGTCCTGACTTTC. The complete variable domain, with remaining parts taken from reference TRBV7-2 and TRBJ2-6, reads GAGVSQSPSNKVTEKGKDVELRCDPISGHTALYWYRQSLGQGLEFLIYFQGNSAPDKSGLPSDRFSAERTGGSVSTLTIQRTQQEDSAVYLCASSSSAAGANVLTFGAGSRLTVL.

The V gene is TRBV4-3, the J gene TRBJ1-6, with D tentatively TRBD1 (5 bases). This CDR3 has 13 amino acids. Germline CDR1 is LGHNA and CDR2 is YSLEER. V lost 6 bases and J lost 7, with 10 bases in between. CDR3 sequence: CASRGDRNSPLHF. CDR3 coding DNA: TGCGCCAGCAGGGGGGATAGGAATTCACCCCTCCACTTT.

In DNA form, the CDR3 reads TGTGCCAGCAGCCCGCCAGGACAGTCTGGGGCCAACGTCCTGACTTTC. Translated: CASSPPGQSGANVLTF. The V and J genes are TRBV7-9 and TRBJ2-6; weak D call: TRBD1 (6 bases). The germline V gene has CDR1 SEHNR and CDR2 FQNEAQ (reference sequence). Trimming took off 5 bases at V and 1 base at J, with 12 bases between the two ends. The CDR3 consists of 16 residues.

J is TRBJ1-1 and V is TRBV7-2, with TRBD1 matching 7 bases. The V and J ends lost 4 bases and 5 bases, in that order; junction bases with no gene match: 4. Per germline, CDR1 SGHTA and CDR2 FQGNSA. The CDR3 covers 13 residues. This chain's CDR3 is CASSSTGWTEAFF. DNA of the CDR3: TGTGCCAGCAGCTCGACAGGGTGGACTGAAGCTTTCTTT.

The CDR3 DNA sequence: TGTGCCAGCAGTTACACGGGGGGCTTGACTGAAAAACTGTTTTTT. Protein product: CASSYTGGLTEKLFF. This sequence joins TRBV6-5 and TRBJ1-4, with a weak D call TRBD1 (6 bases). Germline-derived CDR1 and CDR2 are MNHEY and SVGAGI. The CDR3 contains 15 residues. Trimming cost V 2 bases and J 7 bases, with 14 bases left between them.

The CDR3 coding sequence is TGTGCCAGCAGCTTAGCGCGAATCGCAACTAATGAAAAACTGTTTTTT. Its protein is CASSLARIATNEKLFF. This chain uses TRBV7-8 with TRBJ1-4; D is uncertain. The length of the CDR3 is 16 residues. Germline loops: CDR1 SGHVS, CDR2 FQNEAQ. Trimming removed 0 bases from V and 0 bases from J, with 8 bases in between.

The chain employs TRBV5-6 and TRBJ1-1; D gene unclear. The CDR3 runs to 16 residues. Germline assignment: CDR1 SGHDT and CDR2 YYEEEE. The V end lost 4 bases, the J end lost 0 bases, and 16 bases lay between the germline ends. CDR3 loop: CASSPGRMSMNTEAFF. The CDR3 nucleotides read TGTGCCAGCAGCCCAGGACGAATGTCCATGAACACTGAAGCTTTCTTT.

The chain employs TRBV19 and TRBJ1-1; weak D call: TRBD1 (5 bases). The CDR3 loop spans 12 amino acids. Between the trimmed V and J ends, which lost 9 bases and 7 bases, there was a span of 15 bases. The germline gives CDR1 LNHDA, CDR2 SQIVND (reference sequence). The CDR3 nucleotides are TGTGCCAGCCGGGACTTGGGATTTGAAGCTTTCTTT. This codes for CASRDLGFEAFF.

This clone was observed a single time. The chain carries TRBV30 and TRBJ1-5; D may be TRBD1 (5 bases). The CDR3 runs to 14 residues. Trimming took off 1 base at V and 3 bases at J, with 10 bases between the two ends. Germline assignment: CDR1 GTSNPN and CDR2 SVGIG (reference sequence). This CDR3 reads CAWSGTPDNQPQHF. CDR3 bases: TGTGCCTGGAGTGGGACACCCGACAATCAGCCCCAGCATTTT.